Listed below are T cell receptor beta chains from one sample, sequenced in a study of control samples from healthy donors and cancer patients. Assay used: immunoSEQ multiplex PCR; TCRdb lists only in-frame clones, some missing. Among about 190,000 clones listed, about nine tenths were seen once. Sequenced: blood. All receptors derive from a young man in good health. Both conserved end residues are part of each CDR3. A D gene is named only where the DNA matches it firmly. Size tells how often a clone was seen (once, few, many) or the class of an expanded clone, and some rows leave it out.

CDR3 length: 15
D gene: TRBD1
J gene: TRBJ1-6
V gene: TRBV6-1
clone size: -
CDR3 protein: CASSEFGTDNSPLHF
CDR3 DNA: TGTGCCAGCAGTGAATTTGGGACAGATAATTCACCCCTCCACTTT

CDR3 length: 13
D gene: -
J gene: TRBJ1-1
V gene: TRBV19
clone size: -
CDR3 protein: CASSFYRDTEAFF
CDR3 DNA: TGTGCCAGTAGTTTTTACCGCGACACTGAAGCTTTCTTT

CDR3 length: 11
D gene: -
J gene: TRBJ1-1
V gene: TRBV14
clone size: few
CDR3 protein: CASSQFTEAFF
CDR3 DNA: TGTGCCAGCAGCCAATTTACTGAAGCTTTCTTT

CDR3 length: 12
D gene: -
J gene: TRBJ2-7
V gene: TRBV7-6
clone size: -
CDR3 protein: CASSAHLDEQYF
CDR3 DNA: TGTGCCAGCAGCGCCCACCTGGACGAGCAGTACTTC

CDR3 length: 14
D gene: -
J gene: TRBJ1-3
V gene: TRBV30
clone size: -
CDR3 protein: CAWSAGFMGNTIYF
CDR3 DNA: TGTGCCTGGAGTGCAGGGTTTATGGGAAACACCATATATTTT

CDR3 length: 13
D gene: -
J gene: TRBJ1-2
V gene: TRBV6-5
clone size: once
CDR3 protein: CASSRGGNYGYTF
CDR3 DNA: TGTGCCAGCAGCCGGGGGGGGAACTATGGCTACACCTTC

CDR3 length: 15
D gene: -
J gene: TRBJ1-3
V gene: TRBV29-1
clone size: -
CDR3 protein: CSVEVSPSSGNTIYF
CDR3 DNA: TGCAGCGTTGAAGTAAGCCCGAGCTCTGGAAACACCATATATTTT

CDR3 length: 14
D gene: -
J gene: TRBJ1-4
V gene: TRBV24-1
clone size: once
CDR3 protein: CATSDGPRGEKLFF
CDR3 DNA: TGTGCCACCAGTGACGGTCCTCGGGGTGAAAAACTGTTTTTT

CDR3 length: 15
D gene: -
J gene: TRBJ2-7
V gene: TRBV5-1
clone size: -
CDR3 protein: CASSLASGSSYEQYF
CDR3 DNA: TGCGCCAGCAGCTTGGCCTCAGGCAGTTCCTACGAGCAGTACTTC

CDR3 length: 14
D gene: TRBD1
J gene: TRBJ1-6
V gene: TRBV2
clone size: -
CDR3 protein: CASSLGQGNSPLHF
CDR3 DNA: TGTGCCAGCAGTCTCGGACAGGGGAATTCACCCCTCCACTTT

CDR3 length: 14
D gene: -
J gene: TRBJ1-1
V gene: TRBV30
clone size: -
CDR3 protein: CAWRRTEVGTEAFF
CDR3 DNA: TGTGCCTGGAGGCGGACAGAGGTCGGCACTGAAGCTTTCTTT

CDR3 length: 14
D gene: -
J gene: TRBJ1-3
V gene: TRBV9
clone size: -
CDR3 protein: CASSVGRVGNTIYF
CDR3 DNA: TGTGCCAGCAGCGTAGGCCGGGTTGGAAACACCATATATTTT

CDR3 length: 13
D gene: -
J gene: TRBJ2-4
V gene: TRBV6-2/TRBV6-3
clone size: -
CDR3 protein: CASSSPIQNIQYF
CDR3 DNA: TGTGCCAGCAGTTCGCCGATCCAAAACATTCAGTACTTC

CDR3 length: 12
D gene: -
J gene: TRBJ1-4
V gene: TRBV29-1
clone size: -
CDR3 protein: CSVGGFNEKLFF
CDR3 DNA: TGCAGCGTTGGTGGGTTTAATGAAAAACTGTTTTTT

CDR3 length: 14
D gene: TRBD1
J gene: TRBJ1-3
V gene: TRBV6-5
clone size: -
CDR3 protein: CASSPTGEGNTIYF
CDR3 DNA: TGTGCCAGCAGTCCGACAGGGGAGGGAAACACCATATATTTT

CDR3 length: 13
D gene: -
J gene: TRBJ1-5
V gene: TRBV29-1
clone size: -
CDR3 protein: CSVLSGTNQPQHF
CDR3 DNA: TGCAGCGTTCTGTCAGGGACCAATCAGCCCCAGCATTTT

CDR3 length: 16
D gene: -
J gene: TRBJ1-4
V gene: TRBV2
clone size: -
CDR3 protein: CASSRPTGSPNEKLFF
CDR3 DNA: TGTGCCAGCAGCAGGCCTACAGGGTCCCCTAATGAAAAACTGTTTTTT

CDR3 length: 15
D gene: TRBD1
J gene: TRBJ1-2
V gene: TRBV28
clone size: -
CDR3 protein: CASSLAGGGIYGYTF
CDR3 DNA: TGTGCCAGCAGTTTAGCAGGGGGCGGGATCTATGGCTACACCTTC

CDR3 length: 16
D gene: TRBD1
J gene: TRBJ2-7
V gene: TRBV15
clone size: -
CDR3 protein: CATSRRAGTGGPEQYF
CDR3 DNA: TGTGCCACCAGCAGGAGGGCCGGGACAGGGGGCCCCGAGCAGTACTTC

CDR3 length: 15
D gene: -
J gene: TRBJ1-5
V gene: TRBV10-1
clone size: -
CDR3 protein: CASSLWTVSNQPQHF
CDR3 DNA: TGCGCCAGCTCCCTCTGGACAGTTAGCAATCAGCCCCAGCATTTT

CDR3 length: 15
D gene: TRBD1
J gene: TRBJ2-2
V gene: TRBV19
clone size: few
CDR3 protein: CASSIRTGGTGELFF
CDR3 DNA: TGTGCCAGTAGTATTAGGACAGGGGGCACCGGGGAGCTGTTTTTT

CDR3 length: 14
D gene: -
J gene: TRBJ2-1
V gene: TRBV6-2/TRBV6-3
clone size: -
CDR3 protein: CASSYSRIVDEQFF
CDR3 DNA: TGTGCCAGCAGTTACTCGAGAATTGTGGATGAGCAGTTCTTC

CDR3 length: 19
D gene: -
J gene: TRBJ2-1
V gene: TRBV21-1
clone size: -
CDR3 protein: CASRPPGLAGGPVHNEQFF
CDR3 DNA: TGTGCCAGCAGACCCCCGGGACTAGCGGGGGGGCCAGTCCACAATGAGCAGTTCTTC

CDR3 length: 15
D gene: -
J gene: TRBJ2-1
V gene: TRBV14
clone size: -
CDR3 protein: CASSPRAGIYNEQFF
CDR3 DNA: TGTGCCAGCAGCCCCCGGGCAGGGATCTACAATGAGCAGTTCTTC

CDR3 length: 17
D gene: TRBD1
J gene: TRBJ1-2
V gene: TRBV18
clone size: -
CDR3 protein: CASSPLNPGQGASGYTF
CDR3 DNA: TGTGCCAGCTCACCGTTAAACCCGGGACAGGGGGCGTCTGGCTACACCTTC

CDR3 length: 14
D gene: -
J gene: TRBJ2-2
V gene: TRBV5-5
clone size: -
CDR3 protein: CASSASMNTGELFF
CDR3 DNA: TGTGCCAGCAGCGCATCGATGAACACCGGGGAGCTGTTTTTT

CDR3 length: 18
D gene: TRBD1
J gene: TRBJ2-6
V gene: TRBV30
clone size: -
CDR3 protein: CAWSGYPGQGSGANVLTF
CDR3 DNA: TGTGCCTGGAGTGGCTACCCCGGACAGGGAAGCGGGGCCAACGTCCTGACTTTC

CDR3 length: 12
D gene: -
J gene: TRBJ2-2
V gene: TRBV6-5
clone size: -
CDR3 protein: CASNRATGELFF
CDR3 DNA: TGTGCCAGCAATCGGGCCACCGGGGAGCTGTTTTTT

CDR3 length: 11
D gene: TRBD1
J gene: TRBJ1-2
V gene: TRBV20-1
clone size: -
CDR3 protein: CSARTGLGYTF
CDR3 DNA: TGCAGTGCAAGGACAGGGTTAGGCTACACCTTC

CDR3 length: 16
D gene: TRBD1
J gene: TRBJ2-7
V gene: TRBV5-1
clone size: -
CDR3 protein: CASSNSPGQGIYEQYF
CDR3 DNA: TGCGCCAGCAGTAATTCACCGGGACAGGGGATCTACGAGCAGTACTTC

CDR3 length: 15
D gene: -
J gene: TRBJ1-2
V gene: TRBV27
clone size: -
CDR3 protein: CASSDFGGTNYGYTF
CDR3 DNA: TGTGCCAGCTCAGATTTTGGGGGGACGAACTATGGCTACACCTTC

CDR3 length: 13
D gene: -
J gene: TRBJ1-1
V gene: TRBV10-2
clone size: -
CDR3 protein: CASSIELNTEAFF
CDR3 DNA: TGCGCCAGCAGTATCGAGTTGAACACTGAAGCTTTCTTT

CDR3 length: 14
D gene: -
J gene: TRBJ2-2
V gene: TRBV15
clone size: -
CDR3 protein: CATKEQGNTGELFF
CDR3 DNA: TGTGCCACCAAGGAACAGGGGAACACCGGGGAGCTGTTTTTT

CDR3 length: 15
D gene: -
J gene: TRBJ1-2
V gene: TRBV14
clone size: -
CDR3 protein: CASSQDGGTYYGYTF
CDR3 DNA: TGTGCCAGCAGCCAAGATGGAGGGACATACTATGGCTACACCTTC

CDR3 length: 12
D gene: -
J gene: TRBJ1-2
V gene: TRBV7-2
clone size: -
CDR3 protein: CASSLDSYGYTF
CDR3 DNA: TGTGCCAGCAGCTTAGACAGCTATGGCTACACCTTC